These 17 T cell receptor beta chains share one sample of origin, sequenced in a study of T-cell memory formation after mild COVID-19. TCRdb processed the 5' RACE reads anew with MiXCR; each CDR3 protein has one entry. Here the sample spans around 390,000 distinct CDR3 sequences, 15% to 20% being singletons. Sequencing used PBMCs or a T cell subset sorted from them (not recorded which). These receptors came from a man between 18 and 35 years old who had mild COVID-19 (a few samples of this study predate the infection). Cell type and time point are not known.

This clonotype was counted a few times. The chain uses TRBV20-1 and TRBJ2-1; the D gene is possibly TRBD2 (5 bases). There are 12 residues in the CDR3. Trimming removed 2 bases at V and 8 bases at J, with 10 bases between. The germline CDR1 and CDR2 sequences are DFQATT and SNEGSKA (reference sequence). Here the CDR3 reads CSARLSGYEQFF. CDR3 nucleotides: TGCAGTGCTAGATTGAGCGGCTATGAGCAGTTCTTC.

This clonotype was detected many times. The V and J genes are TRBV9 and TRBJ2-5, with 8 positions matching TRBD1. The CDR3 has 17 amino acids. Germline V gives CDR1 SGDLS, CDR2 YYNGEE. Trimming cost V 3 bases and J 5 bases; bases outside gene matches: 15. The CDR3 spells CASSERLGRGPIETQYF. DNA of the CDR3: TGTGCCAGCAGCGAGCGCCTGGGCAGGGGGCCTATCGAGACCCAGTACTTC.

This chain joins TRBV5-1 and TRBJ2-3; D is ambiguous. V was cut by 3 bases and J by 0 bases, with 8 bases left in between. The length of the CDR3 is 14 residues. Germline V gene lookup returns CDR1 SGHRS and CDR2 YFSETQ. The CDR3 protein is CASSWWVSTDTQYF. The CDR3 bases are TGCGCCAGCAGCTGGTGGGTTAGCACAGATACGCAGTATTTT.

V and J are TRBV7-9 and TRBJ2-3, with 9 bases aligning to TRBD2. This CDR3 is 15 amino acids long. V lost 8 bases, J lost 4 bases, and 10 bases stayed unmatched. Germline CDR1 is SEHNR and CDR2 is FQNEAQ (reference sequence). The CDR3 loop reads CASGELLAGADTQYF. As DNA, the CDR3 is TGTGCCAGCGGCGAATTACTAGCGGGTGCAGATACGCAGTATTTT. Full variable domain (rest looked up from reference TRBV7-9 and TRBJ2-3): DTGVSQNPRHKITKRGQNVTFRCDPISEHNRLYWYRQTLGQGPEFLTYFQNEAQLEKSRLLSDRFSAERPKGSFSTLEIQRTEQGDSAMYLCASGELLAGADTQYFGPGTRLTVL.

This clonotype was seen a few times. V usage is TRBV4-1 and J usage is TRBJ2-2; maybe TRBD1 (5 bases). Looked up from germline, CDR1 is MGHRA and CDR2 is YSYEKL. V dropped 0 bases and J dropped 5 bases, with 13 bases sitting between them. The CDR3 consists of 16 residues. The chain's CDR3 is CASSQDRGYRTGELFF. In DNA, the CDR3 is TGCGCCAGCAGCCAAGATAGGGGTTATCGGACCGGGGAGCTGTTTTTT.

There are many counts of this clonotype. The chain couples TRBV7-2 to TRBJ2-3; TRBD2 aligns across 8 bases. The V and J ends lost 2 bases and 5 bases, in that order; junction bases with no gene match: 6. The germline CDR1 and CDR2 sequences are SGHTA and FQGNSA. The CDR3 has 15 amino acids. The CDR3 DNA sequence: TGTGCCAGCAGCTTATTCGGGGGGGCCGGAGATACGCAGTATTTT. It specifies CASSLFGGAGDTQYF.

In this sample, this clonotype turned up a few times. The chain employs TRBV4-3 and TRBJ2-3, with TRBD2 as a possible D gene (6 bases). Trimming took off 1 base at V and 4 bases at J, with 9 bases between the two ends. Germline V CDR1 and CDR2: LGHNA, YSLEER. The CDR3 has 14 amino acids. CDR3 sequence: CASSQGEAPDTQYF. CDR3 bases: TGCGCCAGCAGCCAAGGGGAGGCCCCAGATACGCAGTATTTT.

The table lists this clonotype with a few counts. The chain is built from TRBV20-1 and TRBJ1-5; 7 bases fit TRBD1. The CDR3 is 14 residues long. CDR1 and CDR2 (germline): DFQATT, SNEGSKA (reference sequence). The CDR3, as DNA: TGCAGCGCTCCCTCGGGGACAGCTAATCAGCCCCAGCATTTT. Amino acids: CSAPSGTANQPQHF.

The table lists this clonotype with many counts. The chain couples TRBV7-2 to TRBJ2-2; 7 nucleotides match TRBD2. Per germline, CDR1 SGHTA and CDR2 FQGNSA. V lost 4 bases and J lost 6; bases outside the gene matches: 11. This CDR3 spans 16 amino acids. CDR3 bases: TGTGCCAGCAGCTCCGGTACGGGGGGTCCCCCCGGGGAGCTGTTTTTT. This translates into CASSSGTGGPPGELFF.

A few counts support this clonotype. V is TRBV6-6 and J is TRBJ2-3; 8 bases match TRBD1. CDR3 length: 17 amino acids. Trimming at V came to 2 bases and at J to 1 base, leaving 8 bases not matched to a gene. Germline CDR1 is MNHNY and CDR2 is SVGAGI (reference sequence). The chain's CDR3 is CASSYGRGRLGTDTQYF. The CDR3 bases are TGTGCCAGCAGTTACGGCAGGGGGCGATTGGGCACAGATACGCAGTATTTT.

This CDR3 is CASGEITKEKLFF. CDR3 nucleotides: TGTGCCAGCGGGGAAATAACAAAAGAAAAACTGTTTTTT. J is TRBJ1-4 and V is TRBV12-3 or TRBV12-4, with D unresolved. The CDR3 has 13 residues. V lost 8 bases and J 8 bases, leaving 15 bases between the germline ends.

CDR3 nucleotide sequence: TGTGCCAGCAGTTCTGGGGGGCAGGGGGACCTCCTTGTTTGGACCGGGGAGCTGTTTTTT. It yields the protein CASSSGGQGDLLVWTGELFF. This rearrangement joins TRBV12-3 or TRBV12-4 to TRBJ2-2; possible D gene TRBD1, 7 bases. V shed 4 bases and J shed 5 bases, with 29 bases lying between them. The CDR3 contains 20 residues.

This chain uses TRBV7-9 with TRBJ2-5; D remains unclear. This CDR3 region has 14 residues. With 7 bases removed from V and 1 base from J, the gap between germline ends came to 13 bases. Germline assignment: CDR1 SEHNR and CDR2 FQNEAQ (reference sequence). CDR3 residues: CASTHPSFQETQYF. The CDR3 region has the DNA TGTGCCAGCACCCACCCTTCGTTCCAAGAGACCCAGTACTTC.

The chain has TRBV20-1 and TRBJ2-7, with D possibly TRBD1 on 6 matching bases. V was trimmed by 1 base and J by 4 bases, leaving 11 bases between them. The CDR3 is 13 residues long. Germline lookup yields CDR1 DFQATT and CDR2 SNEGSKA (reference sequence). CDR3 sequence: CSARAGAAYEQYF. CDR3 nucleotides: TGCAGTGCTAGAGCAGGGGCCGCGTACGAGCAGTACTTC.

The V gene is TRBV4-2, the J gene TRBJ2-3; TRBD2 aligns across 14 bases. The CDR3 has 17 amino acids. Germline-derived CDR1 and CDR2 are LGHNA and YNFKEQ. Losses at the gene ends were 1 base for V and 4 bases for J; bases not matched to a gene: 4. CDR3 nucleotide sequence: TGTGCCAGCAGCCAAGCCGCGACTAGCGGGGGGGCAGATACGCAGTATTTT. It specifies CASSQAATSGGADTQYF.

The rearrangement uses TRBV10-1 and TRBJ2-2; D may match TRBD1 or TRBD2 (6 bases each). The V and J ends lost 8 bases and 9 bases respectively, with 10 bases between them. Germline CDR1 is WNHNN and CDR2 is SYGVQD (reference sequence). CDR3 length: 11 amino acids. In DNA, the CDR3 is TGCGCCAGCTTGGGGGGCAGGGAGCTGTTTTTT. Residues: CASLGGRELFF.

The sample holds many counts of this clonotype. The chain uses TRBV28 and TRBJ2-7; D may be TRBD1 (6 bases). Germline V gene data show CDR1 as MDHEN and CDR2 as SYDVKM. The CDR3 is 15 residues long. Trimming pared 4 bases from V and 6 bases from J, leaving 19 bases between. CDR3 sequence reads: CASSSLTDRLPEQYV. CDR3 bases: TGTGCCAGCAGTTCCCTGACTGACAGGCTCCCCGAGCAGTACGTC.